A selection of T cell receptor beta chains follows, all from one sample in a study of OX40 agonist ivuxolimab in advanced cancers. Assay used: immunoSEQ multiplex PCR; TCRdb lists only in-frame clones, some missing. The sample gives around 18,000 clones, 65% to 90% of which show up once; roughly 13% is in the top ten. This sample comprised CD4+ or CD8+ T cells sorted from blood, obtained in a trial of the OX40 agonist ivuxolimab. The receptors originated from an adult with an advanced solid tumor such as melanoma, head and neck, liver or kidney cancer. The CDR3 runs from the conserved cysteine through the conserved F or W. A D gene is named only where the DNA matches it firmly. Not all rows give a size; the values are once, few, many and, for expanded clones, a class.

TRBJ1-1	16	-	-	TRBV5-6	TGTGCCAGCAGCTTGACTGGTTGGGGAGGGAACACTGAAGCTTTCTTT	CASSLTGWGGNTEAFF
TRBJ2-3	15	-	-	TRBV5-6	TGTGCCAGCAGCTTGGAGGGTCCGAACACAGATACGCAGTATTTT	CASSLEGPNTDTQYF
TRBJ1-6	15	-	-	TRBV19	TGTGCCAGTAGTATCCGGGAGGGCGTTAGCTCACCCCTCCACTTT	CASSIREGVSSPLHF
TRBJ1-2	12	-	-	TRBV7-3	TGTGCCAGCAGCTTACCCCAGGGAGGCTACACCTTC	CASSLPQGGYTF
TRBJ2-4	15	-	-	TRBV30	TGTGCCTGGAGTGTAGGAGGGCTACCCAAAAACATTCAGTACTTC	CAWSVGGLPKNIQYF
TRBJ2-1	16	-	TRBD1	TRBV4-1	TGCGCCAGCAGCCGGACAGGGGGCGCAGGGTCAAATGAGCAGTTCTTC	CASSRTGGAGSNEQFF
TRBJ2-2	11	-	-	TRBV30	TGTGCCTGGGGGGGGTCGGGGGAGCTGTTTTTT	CAWGGSGELFF
TRBJ2-7	13	-	TRBD2	TRBV6-5	TGTGCCAGCGGAAGCGGGAGAGTTGGCGAGCAGTACTTC	CASGSGRVGEQYF
TRBJ2-1	11	-	-	TRBV10-1	TGCGCCAGCAGTGAGGTGGATGAGCAGTTCTTC	CASSEVDEQFF
TRBJ2-1	15	-	TRBD1	TRBV27	TGTGCCAGCAGTTTACGACAGGGGCCCTACAATGAGCAGTTCTTC	CASSLRQGPYNEQFF
TRBJ2-7	14	once	TRBD1	TRBV6-6	TGTGCCAGCAGTACCCGGACAGGATCCTACGAGCAGTACTTC	CASSTRTGSYEQYF
TRBJ1-1	14	-	-	TRBV7-3	TGTGCCAGCAGCTTAAAGGGGGGCACCGTTGAAGCTTTCTTT	CASSLKGGTVEAFF
TRBJ2-5	19	-	-	TRBV7-8	TGTGCCAGCAGTCATCTTAGAATATTGAGGGTGGGATCGGGAGAGACCCAGTACTTC	CASSHLRILRVGSGETQYF
TRBJ1-1	14	few	-	TRBV30	TGTGCCTGGAGGCGCCATGAGGGGGTCACTGAAGCTTTCTTT	CAWRRHEGVTEAFF
TRBJ1-2	15	-	-	TRBV28	TGTGCCAGCAGTTTAGGGTCTTTAGCTAACTATGGCTACACCTTC	CASSLGSLANYGYTF
TRBJ2-3	14	-	-	TRBV6-1	TGTGCCAGCACCTCGCGGGGTTCCACAGATACGCAGTATTTT	CASTSRGSTDTQYF
TRBJ2-2	14	-	-	TRBV6-5	TGTGCCAGCAGTTACTCGAGGTCCACCGGGGAGCTGTTTTTT	CASSYSRSTGELFF
TRBJ2-1	13	-	-	TRBV6-5	TGTGCCAGCAGTGGCACCCCTCCGGATGAGCAGTTCTTC	CASSGTPPDEQFF
TRBJ1-1	16	-	-	TRBV21-1	TGTGCCAGCAGACGGCCCGTATACACAATTCGCACTGAAGCTTTCTTT	CASRRPVYTIRTEAFF
TRBJ1-6	15	-	TRBD1	TRBV30	TGTGCCTGGAGTGTGGAGGGACAGGGGCGTTCACCCCTCCACTTT	CAWSVEGQGRSPLHF
TRBJ1-3	16	-	-	TRBV5-1	TGCGCCAGCAGCTTGGTGCCGGGACTAGGTGGAAACACCATATATTTT	CASSLVPGLGGNTIYF
TRBJ2-4	12	once	-	TRBV11-2	TGTGCCAGCAGCTTGTCAGGGCTGCCCCAGTACTTC	CASSLSGLPQYF
TRBJ1-1	15	-	TRBD1	TRBV6-5	TGTGCCAGCAGTAAGGACAGGGGGCGCAGGACTGAAGCTTTCTTT	CASSKDRGRRTEAFF
TRBJ2-1	15	-	TRBD1	TRBV6-5	TGTGCCAGCAATTACTCGGGGACAGGGGGAAATGAGCAGTTCTTC	CASNYSGTGGNEQFF
TRBJ1-2	16	-	-	TRBV28	TGTGCCAGCAGAAGATCACCCACCTCAAGGGGAGAAGGCTACACCTTC	CASRRSPTSRGEGYTF
TRBJ2-3	13	-	-	TRBV7-2	TGTGCCAGCAGCTTAAGAAAGTCAGATACGCAGTATTTT	CASSLRKSDTQYF
TRBJ1-1	13	-	-	TRBV19	TGTGCCACCTCCGGGGGTTCGAACACTGAAGCTTTCTTT	CATSGGSNTEAFF
TRBJ2-3	16	-	TRBD2	TRBV9	TGTGCCAGCAGCGTAGGGCTAGCGGGGGGCACAGATACGCAGTATTTT	CASSVGLAGGTDTQYF
TRBJ1-1	14	few	-	TRBV11-2	TGTGCCAGCAGCTTAGGGCAGGGTACTACTGAAGCTTTCTTT	CASSLGQGTTEAFF
TRBJ1-1	14	-	-	TRBV5-1	TGCGCCAGCAGCCGGGGGGATATGAACACTGAAGCTTTCTTT	CASSRGDMNTEAFF
TRBJ2-7	12	-	-	TRBV2	TGTGCCATACAGGGAGTTTCCTACGAGCAGTACTTC	CAIQGVSYEQYF
TRBJ1-1	13	few	-	TRBV18	TGTGCCAGCTCACTTGGGGAATACACTGAAGCTTTCTTT	CASSLGEYTEAFF
TRBJ2-5	15	-	TRBD1	TRBV5-4	TGTGCCAGCAGCCAACTGACAGGGGGCGGAGAGACCCAGTACTTC	CASSQLTGGGETQYF
TRBJ2-7	11	-	-	TRBV20-1	TGCAGTGTGGCAGGGAGTGACGAGCAGTACTTC	CSVAGSDEQYF
TRBJ2-5	13	-	-	TRBV7-6	TGTGCCAGCAGCCGAGGAATCCAAGAGACCCAGTACTTC	CASSRGIQETQYF
TRBJ2-1	15	-	TRBD2	TRBV15	TGTGCCACCAGCAGAGTTCTAGCGGCGGGGAATGAGCAGTTCTTC	CATSRVLAAGNEQFF
TRBJ2-2	13	-	-	TRBV7-3	TGTGCCAGCAGCTTATCATATGCCGGGGAGCTGTTTTTT	CASSLSYAGELFF